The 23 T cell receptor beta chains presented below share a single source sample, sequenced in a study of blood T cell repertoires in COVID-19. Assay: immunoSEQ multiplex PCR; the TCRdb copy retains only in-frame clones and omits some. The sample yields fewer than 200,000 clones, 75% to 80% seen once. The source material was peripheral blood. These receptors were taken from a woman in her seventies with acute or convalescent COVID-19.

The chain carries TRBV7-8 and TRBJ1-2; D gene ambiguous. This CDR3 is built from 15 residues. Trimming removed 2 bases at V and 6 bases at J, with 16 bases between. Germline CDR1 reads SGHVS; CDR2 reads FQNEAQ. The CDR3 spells CASSLSISEVHGYTF. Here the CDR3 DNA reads TGTGCCAGCAGCTTAAGTATTTCTGAGGTCCATGGCTACACCTTC.

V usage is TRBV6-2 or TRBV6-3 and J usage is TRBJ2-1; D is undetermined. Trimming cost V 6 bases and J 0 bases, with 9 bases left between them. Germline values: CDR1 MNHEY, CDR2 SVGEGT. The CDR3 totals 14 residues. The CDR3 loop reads CASSRSSSYNEQFF. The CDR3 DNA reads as TGTGCCAGCAGCCGAAGTAGCTCCTACAATGAGCAGTTCTTC.

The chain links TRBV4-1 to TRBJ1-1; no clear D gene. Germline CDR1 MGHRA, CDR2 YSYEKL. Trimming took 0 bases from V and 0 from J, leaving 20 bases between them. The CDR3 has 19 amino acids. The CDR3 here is CASSQDPWLRDTMNTEAFF. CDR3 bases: TGCGCCAGCAGCCAAGATCCATGGTTGAGAGACACAATGAACACTGAAGCTTTCTTT.

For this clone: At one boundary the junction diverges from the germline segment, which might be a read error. Here the CDR3 reads CASREGSPSLSPLHF. Written as DNA, the CDR3 is TGTGCCAGCAGGGAAGGGAGTCCTTCACTTTCACCCCTCCACTTT. The rearrangement joins TRBV6-1 to TRBJ1-6, with unresolved D. Looked up from germline, CDR1 is MNHNS and CDR2 is SASEGT. CDR3 size: 15 residues.

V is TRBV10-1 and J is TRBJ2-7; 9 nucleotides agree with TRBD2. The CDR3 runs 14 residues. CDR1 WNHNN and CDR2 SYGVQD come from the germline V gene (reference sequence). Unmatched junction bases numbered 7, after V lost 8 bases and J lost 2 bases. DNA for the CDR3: TGCGCCAGCCAGTTTGCTAGCGGGGCCTACGAGCAGTACTTC. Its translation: CASQFASGAYEQYF.

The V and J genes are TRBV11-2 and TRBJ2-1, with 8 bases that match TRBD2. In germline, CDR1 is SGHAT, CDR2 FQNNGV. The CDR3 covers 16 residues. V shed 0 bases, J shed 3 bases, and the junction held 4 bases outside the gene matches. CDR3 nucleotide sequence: TGTGCCAGCAGCTTAGATCGGGGGGGAAACTACAATGAGCAGTTCTTC. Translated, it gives CASSLDRGGNYNEQFF.

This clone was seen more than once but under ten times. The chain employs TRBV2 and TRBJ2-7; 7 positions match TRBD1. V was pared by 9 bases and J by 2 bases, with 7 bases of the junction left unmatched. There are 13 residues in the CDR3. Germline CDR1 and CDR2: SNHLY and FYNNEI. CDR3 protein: CARGPGQTYEQYF. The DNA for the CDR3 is TGTGCCAGGGGACCGGGACAGACCTACGAGCAGTACTTC.

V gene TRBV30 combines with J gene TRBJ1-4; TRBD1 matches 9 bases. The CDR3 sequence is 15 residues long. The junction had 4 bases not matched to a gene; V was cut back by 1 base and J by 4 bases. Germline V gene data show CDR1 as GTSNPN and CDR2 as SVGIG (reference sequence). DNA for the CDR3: TGTGCCTGGAGTGGGGGACAGGGTGATAATGAAAAACTGTTTTTT. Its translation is CAWSGGQGDNEKLFF.

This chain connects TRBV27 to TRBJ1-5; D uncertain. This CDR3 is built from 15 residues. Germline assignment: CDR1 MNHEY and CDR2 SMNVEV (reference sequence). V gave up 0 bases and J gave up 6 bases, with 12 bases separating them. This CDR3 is CASSLSGRRAQPQHF. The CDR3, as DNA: TGTGCCAGCAGTTTATCAGGGAGAAGGGCTCAGCCCCAGCATTTT.

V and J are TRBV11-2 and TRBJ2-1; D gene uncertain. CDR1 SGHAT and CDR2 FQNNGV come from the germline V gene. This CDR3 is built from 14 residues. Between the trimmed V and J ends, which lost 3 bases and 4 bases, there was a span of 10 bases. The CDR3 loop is CASSFAAEYNEQFF. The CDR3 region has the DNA TGTGCCAGCAGCTTCGCGGCAGAATACAATGAGCAGTTCTTC.

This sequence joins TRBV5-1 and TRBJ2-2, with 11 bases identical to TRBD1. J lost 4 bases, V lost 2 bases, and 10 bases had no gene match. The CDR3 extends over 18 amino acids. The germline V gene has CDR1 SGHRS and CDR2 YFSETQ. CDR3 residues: CASSLPPWTGGPTGELFF. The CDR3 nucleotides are TGCGCCAGCAGCTTACCCCCCTGGACAGGGGGCCCCACCGGGGAGCTGTTTTTT.

This chain's CDR3 is CASSSGLAGESTDTQYF. The CDR3 DNA sequence: TGTGCCAGCAGTTCCGGACTAGCGGGGGAATCCACAGATACGCAGTATTTT. This chain uses TRBV7-9 with TRBJ2-3; 13 bases match TRBD2. CDR1 SEHNR and CDR2 FQNEAQ come from the germline V gene (reference sequence). There are 17 residues in the CDR3. Unmatched junction bases numbered 8, after V lost 6 bases and J lost 2 bases.

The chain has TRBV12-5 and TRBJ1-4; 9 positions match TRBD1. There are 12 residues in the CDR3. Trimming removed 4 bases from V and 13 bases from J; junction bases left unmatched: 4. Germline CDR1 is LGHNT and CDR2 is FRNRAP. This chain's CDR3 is CASGWDRATLFF. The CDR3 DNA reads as TGTGCTAGTGGTTGGGACAGGGCAACACTGTTTTTT.

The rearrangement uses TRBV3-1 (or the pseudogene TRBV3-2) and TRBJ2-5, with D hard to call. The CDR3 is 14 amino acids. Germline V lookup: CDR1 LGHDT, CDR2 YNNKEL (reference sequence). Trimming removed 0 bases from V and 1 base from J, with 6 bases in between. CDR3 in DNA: TGTGCCAGCAGCCAAGATGCCAGCCAAGAGACCCAGTACTTC. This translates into CASSQDASQETQYF.

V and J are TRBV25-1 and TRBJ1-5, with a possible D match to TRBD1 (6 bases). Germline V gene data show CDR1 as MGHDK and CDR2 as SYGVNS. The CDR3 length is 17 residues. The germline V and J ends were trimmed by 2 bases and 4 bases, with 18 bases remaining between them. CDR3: CASSEVALQGSNQPQHF. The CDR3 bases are TGTGCCAGCAGTGAAGTGGCCCTACAGGGATCTAATCAGCCCCAGCATTTT.

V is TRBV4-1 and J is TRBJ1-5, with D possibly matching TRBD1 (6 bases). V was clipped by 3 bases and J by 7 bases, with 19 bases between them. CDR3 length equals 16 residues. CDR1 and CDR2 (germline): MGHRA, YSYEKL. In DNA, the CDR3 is TGCGCCAGCAGCCAGGAAGATATCAGGGGCCCACAGCCCCAGCATTTT. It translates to CASSQEDIRGPQPQHF.

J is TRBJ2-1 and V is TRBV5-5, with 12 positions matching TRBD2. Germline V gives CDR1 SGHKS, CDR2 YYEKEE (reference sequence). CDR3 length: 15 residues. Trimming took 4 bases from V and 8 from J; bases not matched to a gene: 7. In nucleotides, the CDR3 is TGTGCCAGCAGCGCCCTAGCGGGAGGGGAGGATGAGCAGTTCTTC. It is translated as CASSALAGGEDEQFF.

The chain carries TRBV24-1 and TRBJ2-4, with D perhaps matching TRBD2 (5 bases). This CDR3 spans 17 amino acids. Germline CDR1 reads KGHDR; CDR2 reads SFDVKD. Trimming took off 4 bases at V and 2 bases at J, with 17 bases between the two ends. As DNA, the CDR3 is TGTGCCACCAGTGACAACCCCTCGGGGAATACCAAAAACATTCAGTACTTC. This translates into CATSDNPSGNTKNIQYF.

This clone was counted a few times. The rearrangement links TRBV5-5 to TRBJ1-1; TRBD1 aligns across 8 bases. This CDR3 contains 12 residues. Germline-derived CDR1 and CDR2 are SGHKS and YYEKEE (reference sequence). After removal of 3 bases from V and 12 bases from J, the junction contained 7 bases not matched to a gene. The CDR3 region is CASSSVQGVSFF. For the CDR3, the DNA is TGTGCCAGCAGCTCCGTACAGGGGGTATCTTTCTTT.

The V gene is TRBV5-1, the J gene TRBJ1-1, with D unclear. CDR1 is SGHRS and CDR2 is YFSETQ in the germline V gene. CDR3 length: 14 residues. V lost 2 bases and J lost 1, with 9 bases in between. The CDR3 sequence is CASSFGAPNTEAFF. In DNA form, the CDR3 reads TGCGCCAGCAGCTTTGGAGCCCCGAACACTGAAGCTTTCTTT.

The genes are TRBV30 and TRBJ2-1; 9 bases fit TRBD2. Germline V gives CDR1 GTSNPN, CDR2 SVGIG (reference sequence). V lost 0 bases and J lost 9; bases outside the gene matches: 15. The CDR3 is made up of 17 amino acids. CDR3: CAWSVRFGLAGIGEQFF. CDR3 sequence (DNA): TGTGCCTGGAGTGTACGTTTTGGTCTAGCGGGGATAGGTGAGCAGTTCTTC.

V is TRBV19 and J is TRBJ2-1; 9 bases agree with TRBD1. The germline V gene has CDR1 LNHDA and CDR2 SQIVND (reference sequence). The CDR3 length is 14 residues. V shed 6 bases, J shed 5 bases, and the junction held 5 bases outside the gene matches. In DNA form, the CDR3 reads TGTGCCAGTAGGAAGGGACAGGGCAACAATGAGCAGTTCTTC. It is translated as CASRKGQGNNEQFF.

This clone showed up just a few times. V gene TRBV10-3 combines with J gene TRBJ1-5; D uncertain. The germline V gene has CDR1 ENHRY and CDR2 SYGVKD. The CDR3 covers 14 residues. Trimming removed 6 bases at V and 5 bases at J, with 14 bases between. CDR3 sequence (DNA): TGTGCCATCAGGGGCGCCCGGGGAGATCAGCCCCAGCATTTT. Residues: CAIRGARGDQPQHF.